This T cell receptor (beta chain) was captured by sequencing in a study of T cells in Graves' hyperthyroidism and ophthalmopathy. The CDR3 totals 15 residues. Unmatched junction bases numbered 2, after V lost 0 bases and J lost 3 bases. Looked up from germline, CDR1 is SGHDT and CDR2 is YYEEEE. Amplified regions were TCR beta CDR3 sequences from RNA transcripts. The HTBI primer set drove a first-round RT-PCR of the TCR CDR3. TCRdb called the multiplex PCR reads again in MiXCR, with one record for every CDR3 protein. The table records 500,000 to 650,000 distinct CDR3 sequences, 15% to 20% of them present only once.

The receptor was isolated from a man in his forties with Graves' ophthalmopathy. Source material: blood. The V call is TRBV5-6, the J call TRBJ2-7; 11 bases are shared with TRBD2. CDR3 amino acids: CASSLGSGRGYEQYF. CDR3 bases: TGTGCCAGCAGCTTGGGTAGCGGGAGGGGCTACGAGCAGTACTTC.